Listed below are T cell receptor beta chains from one sample, sequenced in a study of blood T cell repertoires in COVID-19. Method: immunoSEQ multiplex PCR; TCRdb's copy keeps in-frame clones and lacks some. The sample shows about 220,000 clones, 82% of them seen only once. The sample taken for sequencing was peripheral blood. These receptors were collected from a woman between 65 and 79 years old with COVID-19, enrolled during active disease. Both conserved end residues are part of each CDR3. D genes are given only for firm matches. Clone sizes are given selectively: once, few, many, or a class where the clone is expanded.

J gene: TRBJ1-2; V gene: TRBV30; D gene: .; clone size: few; CDR3 length: 12; CDR3 DNA: TGTGCCTGGAGTCTACCGGGCTATGGCTACACCTTC; CDR3 protein: CAWSLPGYGYTF
J gene: TRBJ1-1; V gene: TRBV4-2; D gene: TRBD1; clone size: few; CDR3 length: 13; CDR3 DNA: TGTGCCAGCAGCCTGGGGGGACAGAGAGGAGCTTTCTTT; CDR3 protein: CASSLGGQRGAFF
J gene: TRBJ1-2; V gene: TRBV19; D gene: .; clone size: once; CDR3 length: 14; CDR3 DNA: TGTGCCAGTAGTCCAACAGGGCGTGCGTATGGCTACACCTTC; CDR3 protein: CASSPTGRAYGYTF
J gene: TRBJ2-3; V gene: TRBV19; D gene: .; clone size: .; CDR3 length: 14; CDR3 DNA: TGTGCCAGTAGTATAATGGGCTCCTCAGATACGCAGTATTTT; CDR3 protein: CASSIMGSSDTQYF
J gene: TRBJ2-7; V gene: TRBV5-8; D gene: TRBD2; clone size: .; CDR3 length: 15; CDR3 DNA: TGTGCCAGCAGCTCCGGGACTAGGATCCTCAGTTTCCAGTACTTC; CDR3 protein: CASSSGTRILSFQYF
J gene: TRBJ2-3; V gene: TRBV11-2; D gene: TRBD1; clone size: once; CDR3 length: 16; CDR3 DNA: TGTGCCAGCAGCCCATTTGGACAGGGATACACAGATACGCAGTATTTT; CDR3 protein: CASSPFGQGYTDTQYF
J gene: TRBJ2-7; V gene: TRBV7-8; D gene: TRBD2; clone size: .; CDR3 length: 15; CDR3 DNA: TGTGCCAGCAGCTTAGCGCTACGGGAGGGCTACGAGCAGTACTTC; CDR3 protein: CASSLALREGYEQYF
J gene: TRBJ1-5; V gene: TRBV27; D gene: .; clone size: few; CDR3 length: 14; CDR3 DNA: TGTGCCAGCAGTTTACGGCAGGGCAGACAGCCCCAGCATTTT; CDR3 protein: CASSLRQGRQPQHF
J gene: TRBJ2-7; V gene: TRBV7-8; D gene: TRBD1; clone size: .; CDR3 length: 15; CDR3 DNA: TGTGCCAGCAGCATGGTCCCGGGACCAGGGGGCGAGCAGTACTTC; CDR3 protein: CASSMVPGPGGEQYF
J gene: TRBJ2-1; V gene: TRBV7-9; D gene: TRBD2; clone size: once; CDR3 length: 14; CDR3 DNA: TGTGCCAGCAGCTTATATACTAGCGGGAATGAGCAGTTCTTC; CDR3 protein: CASSLYTSGNEQFF
J gene: TRBJ1-5; V gene: TRBV28; D gene: TRBD1; clone size: .; CDR3 length: 13; CDR3 DNA: TGTGCCAGTAGGGACAGCTCATGGGAGCCCCAGCATTTT; CDR3 protein: CASRDSSWEPQHF
J gene: TRBJ1-2; V gene: TRBV5-5; D gene: .; clone size: .; CDR3 length: 13; CDR3 DNA: TGTGCCAGCAGCTTGGGACAGAGCTATGGCTACACCTTC; CDR3 protein: CASSLGQSYGYTF
J gene: TRBJ1-3; V gene: TRBV9; D gene: TRBD1; clone size: .; CDR3 length: 15; CDR3 DNA: TGTGCCAGCAGCGTGACCGGGACAGCGGGAAACACCATATATTTT; CDR3 protein: CASSVTGTAGNTIYF
J gene: TRBJ1-1; V gene: TRBV5-4; D gene: TRBD1; clone size: .; CDR3 length: 16; CDR3 DNA: TGTGCCAGCAGCTCGAAGAAGGACAGGGGGCGACCTGAAGCTTTCTTT; CDR3 protein: CASSSKKDRGRPEAFF
J gene: TRBJ2-1; V gene: TRBV9; D gene: TRBD2; clone size: .; CDR3 length: 18; CDR3 DNA: TGTGCCAGCAGCGTCACCTCGGCGACTAGCGGGAGATCTCCTGAGCAGTTCTTC; CDR3 protein: CASSVTSATSGRSPEQFF
J gene: TRBJ2-7; V gene: TRBV15; D gene: .; clone size: .; CDR3 length: 14; CDR3 DNA: TGTGCCACCAGCAGAGACCGGGGGTCATACGAGCAGTACTTC; CDR3 protein: CATSRDRGSYEQYF
J gene: TRBJ1-1; V gene: TRBV7-2; D gene: TRBD1; clone size: once; CDR3 length: 15; CDR3 DNA: TGTGCCAGCAGCGCCCACAGGGGCGGGAACACTGAAGCTTTCTTT; CDR3 protein: CASSAHRGGNTEAFF
J gene: TRBJ2-7; V gene: TRBV19; D gene: .; clone size: many; CDR3 length: 14; CDR3 DNA: TGTGCCAGTAGTATAGGCGGGGCTAAGTACGAGCAGTACTTC; CDR3 protein: CASSIGGAKYEQYF
J gene: TRBJ2-1; V gene: TRBV28; D gene: TRBD1; clone size: .; CDR3 length: 15; CDR3 DNA: TGTGCCAGCAGTTTCCCGACAGGGAACTACAATGAGCAGTTCTTC; CDR3 protein: CASSFPTGNYNEQFF
J gene: TRBJ2-5; V gene: TRBV5-6; D gene: TRBD2; clone size: .; CDR3 length: 14; CDR3 DNA: TGTGCCAGCAGCTTGGGGACTAGCGGGACGACCCAGTACTTC; CDR3 protein: CASSLGTSGTTQYF
J gene: TRBJ2-3; V gene: TRBV5-4; D gene: TRBD1; clone size: .; CDR3 length: 15; CDR3 DNA: TGTGCCAGCAGCTTGCAGGGGGTAGAAACAGATACGCAGTATTTT; CDR3 protein: CASSLQGVETDTQYF
J gene: TRBJ2-7; V gene: TRBV9; D gene: TRBD2; clone size: .; CDR3 length: 12; CDR3 DNA: TGTGCCAGTTCTAGCGGGGGCTACGAGCAGTACTTC; CDR3 protein: CASSSGGYEQYF
J gene: TRBJ1-1; V gene: TRBV7-2; D gene: .; clone size: .; CDR3 length: 11; CDR3 DNA: TGTGCCAGCAGCTTAGGAGGGGGAGCTTTCTTT; CDR3 protein: CASSLGGGAFF
J gene: TRBJ2-5; V gene: TRBV29-1; D gene: .; clone size: .; CDR3 length: 12; CDR3 DNA: TGCAGCGGACTAGGAGGTTTGGAGACCCAGTACTTC; CDR3 protein: CSGLGGLETQYF
J gene: TRBJ2-2; V gene: TRBV24-1; D gene: TRBD2; clone size: .; CDR3 length: 18; CDR3 DNA: TGTGCCACCAGTGATTTGCCGGGACTAGCGGGAATTACCGGGGAGCTGTTTTTT; CDR3 protein: CATSDLPGLAGITGELFF
J gene: TRBJ1-2; V gene: TRBV6-5; D gene: .; clone size: .; CDR3 length: 14; CDR3 DNA: TGTGCCACCACCAGCGGCGCGGCTCGGAATGGCTACACCTTC; CDR3 protein: CATTSGAARNGYTF
J gene: TRBJ2-3; V gene: TRBV16; D gene: .; clone size: few; CDR3 length: 13; CDR3 DNA: TGTGCCAGCAGCCAACGCTACACAGATACGCAGTATTTT; CDR3 protein: CASSQRYTDTQYF
J gene: TRBJ2-7; V gene: TRBV5-1; D gene: TRBD1; clone size: .; CDR3 length: 15; CDR3 DNA: TGCGCCAGCAGCTTGGCCGGACAGGGAGGCTACGAGCAGTACTTC; CDR3 protein: CASSLAGQGGYEQYF
J gene: TRBJ2-3; V gene: TRBV5-1; D gene: .; clone size: .; CDR3 length: 15; CDR3 DNA: TGCGCCAGCAGCTTGGATCAGGGGGGTACAGATACGCAGTATTTT; CDR3 protein: CASSLDQGGTDTQYF
J gene: TRBJ2-1; V gene: TRBV6-2/TRBV6-3; D gene: TRBD2; clone size: few; CDR3 length: 18; CDR3 DNA: TGTGCCAGCAGTTACCCAACCTGGACTAGCGGGTCATACAATGAGCAGTTCTTC; CDR3 protein: CASSYPTWTSGSYNEQFF
J gene: TRBJ2-3; V gene: TRBV6-2/TRBV6-3; D gene: TRBD2; clone size: .; CDR3 length: 14; CDR3 DNA: TGTGCCAGCCGTTTGCGAGCGGGGGCAGATACGCAGTATTTT; CDR3 protein: CASRLRAGADTQYF
J gene: TRBJ2-3; V gene: TRBV28; D gene: TRBD2; clone size: .; CDR3 length: 17; CDR3 DNA: TGTGCCAGCAGTTTGGTGGGAGGGGCAGAGAAGACAGATACGCAGTATTTT; CDR3 protein: CASSLVGGAEKTDTQYF
J gene: TRBJ2-4; V gene: TRBV6-5; D gene: .; clone size: .; CDR3 length: 15; CDR3 DNA: TGTGCCAGCAGGGACTCTACGATAGCCAAAAACATTCAGTACTTC; CDR3 protein: CASRDSTIAKNIQYF
J gene: TRBJ2-2; V gene: TRBV7-8; D gene: .; clone size: .; CDR3 length: 16; CDR3 DNA: TGTGCCAGCAGCTTAGTCGCACGGTCAAACACCGGGGAGCTGTTTTTT; CDR3 protein: CASSLVARSNTGELFF
J gene: TRBJ2-7; V gene: TRBV7-2; D gene: TRBD2; clone size: .; CDR3 length: 17; CDR3 DNA: TGTGCCAGCGAATCCCTCAGGGCTAGCGGAGAATCCTACGAGCAGTACTTC; CDR3 protein: CASESLRASGESYEQYF
J gene: TRBJ1-1; V gene: TRBV7-2; D gene: .; clone size: .; CDR3 length: 13; CDR3 DNA: TGTGCCAGCAGCTTAATGACAGATACTGAAGCTTTCTTT; CDR3 protein: CASSLMTDTEAFF
J gene: TRBJ1-5; V gene: TRBV27; D gene: .; clone size: .; CDR3 length: 14; CDR3 DNA: TGTGCCAGCAGTTTGACGGCAGGGCGGGAACCTCAGCATTTT; CDR3 protein: CASSLTAGREPQHF
J gene: TRBJ2-1; V gene: TRBV5-1; D gene: TRBD1; clone size: .; CDR3 length: 16; CDR3 DNA: TGCGCCAGCAGCTTGGGACCCGGGACAGGGTACAATGAGCAGTTCTTC; CDR3 protein: CASSLGPGTGYNEQFF
J gene: TRBJ2-3; V gene: TRBV5-5; D gene: .; clone size: .; CDR3 length: 15; CDR3 DNA: TGTGCCAGCAGCGGCGTAGGAGTTGGCACAGATACGCAGTATTTT; CDR3 protein: CASSGVGVGTDTQYF
J gene: TRBJ2-3; V gene: TRBV5-3; D gene: TRBD2; clone size: .; CDR3 length: 16; CDR3 DNA: TGTGCCAGAAGCTTGATAGCTAGCGGGAACACAGATACGCAGTATTTT; CDR3 protein: CARSLIASGNTDTQYF
J gene: TRBJ1-2; V gene: TRBV28; D gene: TRBD1; clone size: once; CDR3 length: 15; CDR3 DNA: TGTGCCAGCAGTTTATTCAGTCGGACAGGCTATGGCTACACCTTC; CDR3 protein: CASSLFSRTGYGYTF
J gene: TRBJ2-5; V gene: TRBV28; D gene: TRBD2; clone size: .; CDR3 length: 16; CDR3 DNA: TGTGCCAGCAGTCCCTCGGGACTAGCTTTCTCAGAGACCCAGTACTTC; CDR3 protein: CASSPSGLAFSETQYF